This TCR beta chain came from a study of Ad26.COV2.S vaccination and SARS-CoV-2 variants. The table came from immunoSEQ multiplex PCR; TCRdb's copy has only in-frame clones and leaves some out. The data hold hundreds of thousands of clones, with roughly 91% observed a single time. This CDR3 comprises 13 residues. V dropped 2 bases and J dropped 10 bases, with 12 bases sitting between them. Treatment in this sample: around 19 received Ad26.COV2.S at low or high dose, single or two shots; about 5 received placebo; per-sample allocation not given. The samples date from day 63 after the first vaccine or placebo injection. In Boston, the donor was an adult between 18-55 years of age.

The receptor was derived from a person aged 18-60 years who received the Ad26.COV2.S COVID-19 vaccine or a placebo. The sample in question was peripheral blood, obtained in a trial of Ad26.COV2.S vaccine versus placebo. The chain is built from TRBV12-3 or TRBV12-4 and TRBJ2-1; D remains ambiguous. The CDR3 DNA sequence: TGTGCCAGCAGTTTAAACACCCCCCGGGAGCAGTTCTTC. Protein sequence: CASSLNTPREQFF.